Shown below are 22 T cell receptor beta chains from a single sample sequenced in a study of T-cell reconstitution after alpha-beta-depleted transplantation in children (dated by TCRdb to about 2016). To prepare the library, PCR was applied. Sequenced using an Illumina HiSeq 2500. TCR library preparation used molecular barcoding, with unique molecular identifiers applied to normalize quantification of the TCRbeta repertoire. Using fastp at Q25 and MiXCR, TCRdb reprocessed the public reads and kept productive beta chains. Identical CDR3 protein sequences are pooled into one entry, listed with their most common genes and DNA. The sample includes 200,000 to 250,000 distinct CDR3 sequences, with around 10% observed a single time. Over 5% of the sample is in the top ten clones. The sample was PBMCs from the stem cell graft donor, taken from the stem cell graft. The receptors stem from a human donor who donated a stem cell graft to a child with acute lymphoblastic leukemia.

This clonotype was counted many times. The chain joins TRBV6-5 to TRBJ2-7; 9 positions match TRBD1. CDR3 length equals 16 residues. V shed 2 bases and J 6 bases; nucleotides not matched to a gene: 11. Germline V gene data show CDR1 as MNHEY and CDR2 as SVGAGI. Here the CDR3 DNA reads TGTGCCAGCAGTTACCGTTCGGGACAGGGACCCAGCGAGCAGTACTTC. The encoded protein is CASSYRSGQGPSEQYF.

There are a few counts of this clonotype. The chain links TRBV2 to TRBJ2-1; a weak D match, TRBD2 (6 bases). Germline V CDR1 and CDR2: SNHLY, FYNNEI. V shed 6 bases and J shed 10 bases, with 10 bases lying between them. The CDR3 is made up of 11 amino acids. CDR3 sequence reads: CASRGTLEQFF. DNA for the CDR3: TGTGCCAGCAGGGGGACTCTGGAGCAGTTCTTC.

This clonotype was counted ten times or more. The rearrangement joins TRBV10-3 to TRBJ2-3, with D possibly being TRBD2 (5 bases). Trimming shortened V by 7 bases and J by 0 bases, and 11 bases separated the two germline ends. CDR3 length equals 14 residues. Germline V gene lookup returns CDR1 ENHRY and CDR2 SYGVKD. In DNA, the CDR3 is TGTGCCATCACGGACTCCACTAGCACAGATACGCAGTATTTT. Translated: CAITDSTSTDTQYF.

There are a few counts of this clonotype. The chain joins TRBV7-9 to TRBJ2-1; D call uncertain. The ends were cut back, 7 bases at V and 4 bases at J, with 14 bases in the middle. The CDR3 extends over 14 amino acids. Germline V lookup: CDR1 SEHNR, CDR2 FQNEAQ (reference sequence). The DNA of the CDR3 is TGTGCCAGCACCCCTCGAAGGGCTTACAATGAGCAGTTCTTC. Its translation: CASTPRRAYNEQFF.

At least ten counts were recorded for this clonotype. This sequence joins TRBV20-1 and TRBJ2-3; weak D call: TRBD2 (7 bases). This CDR3 contains 14 residues. Germline V gene sequence: CDR1 DFQATT, CDR2 SNEGSKA (reference sequence). V lost 8 bases, J lost 2 bases, and 17 bases lay in between. CDR3 in amino acids: CSRNRGAATDTQYF. In nucleotides, the CDR3 is TGCAGTCGTAACCGGGGGGCAGCCACAGATACGCAGTATTTT.

This clonotype was recorded many times. This sequence joins TRBV12-3 or TRBV12-4 and TRBJ1-1; weak D call: TRBD1 (5 bases). The CDR3 covers 15 residues. Trimming shortened V by 0 bases and J by 0 bases, and 8 bases separated the two germline ends. CDR3 in DNA: TGTGCCAGCAGTTTAGCGGGGGACCTGAACACTGAAGCTTTCTTT. Protein sequence: CASSLAGDLNTEAFF.

This clonotype was observed at least ten times. The chain links TRBV7-2 to TRBJ1-5; 7 bases map to TRBD1. The germline V gene encodes CDR1 SGHTA and CDR2 FQGNSA. V shed 3 bases, J shed 7 bases, and the junction held 3 bases outside the gene matches. This CDR3 contains 13 residues. This CDR3 is CASSLGQQQPQHF. The CDR3 nucleotides read TGTGCCAGCAGCTTGGGACAGCAGCAGCCCCAGCATTTT.

This clonotype was recorded at least ten times. The chain uses TRBV4-2 and TRBJ2-1; D ambiguous. V lost 1 base and J 0 bases, leaving 7 bases between the germline ends. CDR1 and CDR2 (germline): LGHNA, YNFKEQ. This CDR3 is built from 15 residues. Written as DNA, the CDR3 is TGTGCCAGCAGCCAAGCCGGCATCTCCTACAATGAGCAGTTCTTC. Translation gives CASSQAGISYNEQFF.

The V gene is TRBV7-2, the J gene TRBJ2-5; 8 bases are shared with TRBD2. The germline V gene encodes CDR1 SGHTA and CDR2 FQGNSA. The CDR3 runs 15 residues. V dropped 3 bases and J dropped 5; count of bases not matched to a gene: 8. CDR3 sequence reads: CASSFQGGGPETQYF. CDR3 nucleotides: TGTGCCAGCAGCTTCCAAGGCGGGGGGCCGGAGACCCAGTACTTC.

The gene calls are TRBV20-1 and TRBJ1-4; no clear D gene. The CDR3 contains 14 residues. Germline-derived CDR1 and CDR2 are DFQATT and SNEGSKA (reference sequence). The V end was cut by 0 bases, the J end by 9 bases, with 14 bases between. The CDR3 nucleotides read TGCAGTGCTAGAGATGAGGACTTTGGCAAAAAACTGTTTTTT. Translation: CSARDEDFGKKLFF.

This clonotype was seen repeatedly, ten times or more. The rearrangement uses TRBV10-3 and TRBJ2-3, with 9 bases identical to TRBD2. The CDR3 has 16 amino acids. V dropped 1 base and J dropped 2; count of bases not matched to a gene: 4. In germline, CDR1 is ENHRY, CDR2 SYGVKD. This chain's CDR3 is CAISELAGAYTDTQYF. The CDR3 DNA is TGTGCCATCAGTGAGTTAGCGGGGGCCTACACAGATACGCAGTATTTT.

At least ten counts were recorded for this clonotype. The chain joins TRBV7-2 to TRBJ2-7; D might be TRBD1 (5 bases). The CDR3 length is 13 residues. In germline, CDR1 is SGHTA, CDR2 FQGNSA. V gave up 5 bases and J gave up 2 bases, with 10 bases separating them. This CDR3 reads CASSGVGPYEQYF. In DNA, the CDR3 is TGTGCCAGCAGCGGCGTGGGGCCCTACGAGCAGTACTTC. Supplemented by reference TRBV7-2 and TRBJ2-7, the full variable domain reads GAGVSQSPSNKVTEKGKDVELRCDPISGHTALYWYRQSLGQGLEFLIYFQGNSAPDKSGLPSDRFSAERTGGSVSTLTIQRTQQEDSAVYLCASSGVGPYEQYFGPGTRLTVT.

The CDR3, as DNA: TGTGCCAGCAGCTTAATTGGTGCCTATGGCTACACCTTC. Encoded protein: CASSLIGAYGYTF. The rearrangement links TRBV7-9 to TRBJ1-2; D not certain. The CDR3 loop spans 13 amino acids. Looked up from germline, CDR1 is SEHNR and CDR2 is FQNEAQ (reference sequence). V lost 2 bases to trimming and J lost 4 bases, with 8 bases between them.

The chain combines TRBV29-1 with TRBJ2-3, with 11 bases matching TRBD2. Losses at the gene ends were 3 bases for V and 0 bases for J; bases not matched to a gene: 5. The CDR3 loop spans 16 amino acids. The germline V gene has CDR1 SQVTM and CDR2 ANQGSEA. CDR3 region: CSVDGLAGSSTDTQYF. The CDR3 bases are TGCAGCGTTGACGGACTAGCGGGCTCTAGCACAGATACGCAGTATTTT.

J is TRBJ1-2 and V is TRBV4-2; a possible D gene is TRBD1 (5 bases). CDR1 is LGHNA and CDR2 is YNFKEQ in the germline V gene. This CDR3 spans 15 amino acids. Trimming took 1 base from V and 4 from J, leaving 13 bases between them. The CDR3 protein is CASSQVAQGVYGYTF. CDR3 nucleotides: TGTGCCAGCAGCCAAGTAGCCCAGGGTGTCTATGGCTACACCTTC.

This clonotype was detected ten times or more. This chain connects TRBV2 to TRBJ2-1; D possibly corresponds to TRBD2 (6 bases). V lost 1 base, J lost 7 bases, and 14 bases lay in between. The V gene's germline CDR1 is SNHLY and CDR2 FYNNEI. This CDR3 spans 15 amino acids. The CDR3 is CASSEGGGLRNEQFF. DNA for the CDR3: TGTGCCAGCAGTGAAGGGGGAGGTCTCAGGAATGAGCAGTTCTTC.

This chain joins TRBV6-1 and TRBJ1-5, with TRBD1 identical over 8 bases. The V segment lost 6 bases and the J segment 3 bases; nucleotides outside the gene matches: 7. Germline V gene lookup returns CDR1 MNHNS and CDR2 SASEGT. The CDR3 is 15 residues long. CDR3: CASSWTTGANQPQHF. The CDR3 region has the DNA TGTGCCAGCAGCTGGACGACAGGGGCCAATCAGCCCCAGCATTTT.

This clonotype has a count of ten or more. The chain joins TRBV12-3 or TRBV12-4 to TRBJ1-5; possibly TRBD1 for D (6 bases). CDR3 length equals 15 residues. V was clipped by 4 bases and J by 7 bases, with 17 bases between them. The CDR3: CASSSAGQIFQPQHF. CDR3 in DNA: TGTGCCAGCAGTTCCGCCGGACAGATCTTCCAGCCCCAGCATTTT.

The sample holds many counts of this clonotype. This chain joins TRBV7-9 and TRBJ2-7; D remains unclear. Trimming shortened V by 3 bases and J by 2 bases, and 11 bases separated the two germline ends. The CDR3 runs to 14 residues. From germline, CDR1 is SEHNR and CDR2 FQNEAQ (reference sequence). CDR3 region: CASSFAGYAYEQYF. The CDR3, as DNA: TGTGCCAGCAGCTTCGCAGGTTACGCCTACGAGCAGTACTTC.

This clonotype was observed once. This rearrangement joins TRBV5-1 to TRBJ2-7; D tentatively reads TRBD1 or TRBD2 (5 bases each). The CDR3 extends over 16 amino acids. CDR1 and CDR2 (germline): SGHRS, YFSETQ. V dropped 0 bases and J dropped 7 bases, with 20 bases sitting between them. For the CDR3, the DNA is TGCGCCAGCAGCTTGGCCGTGACAGACCCTCCGGGGGAGCAGTACTTC. Translated: CASSLAVTDPPGEQYF.

The CDR3: CAISFGRGGDEQFF. In DNA, the CDR3 is TGTGCCATCAGTTTCGGTAGGGGGGGCGATGAGCAGTTCTTC. This rearrangement joins TRBV10-3 to TRBJ2-1; D perhaps matches TRBD2 (7 bases). CDR3 length: 14 residues. Germline V gene data show CDR1 as ENHRY and CDR2 as SYGVKD. Trimming shortened V by 5 bases and J by 8 bases, and 16 bases separated the two germline ends.

In DNA, the CDR3 is TGTGCCAGCAGTCCCCGACTAGCGGGGGCCCTGTACCAAGAGACCCAGTACTTC. Its translation is CASSPRLAGALYQETQYF. The chain employs TRBV27 and TRBJ2-5; TRBD2 aligns across 12 bases. After removal of 5 bases from V and 0 bases from J, the junction contained 10 bases not matched to a gene. The CDR3 sequence is 18 residues long. CDR1 MNHEY and CDR2 SMNVEV come from the germline V gene (reference sequence).